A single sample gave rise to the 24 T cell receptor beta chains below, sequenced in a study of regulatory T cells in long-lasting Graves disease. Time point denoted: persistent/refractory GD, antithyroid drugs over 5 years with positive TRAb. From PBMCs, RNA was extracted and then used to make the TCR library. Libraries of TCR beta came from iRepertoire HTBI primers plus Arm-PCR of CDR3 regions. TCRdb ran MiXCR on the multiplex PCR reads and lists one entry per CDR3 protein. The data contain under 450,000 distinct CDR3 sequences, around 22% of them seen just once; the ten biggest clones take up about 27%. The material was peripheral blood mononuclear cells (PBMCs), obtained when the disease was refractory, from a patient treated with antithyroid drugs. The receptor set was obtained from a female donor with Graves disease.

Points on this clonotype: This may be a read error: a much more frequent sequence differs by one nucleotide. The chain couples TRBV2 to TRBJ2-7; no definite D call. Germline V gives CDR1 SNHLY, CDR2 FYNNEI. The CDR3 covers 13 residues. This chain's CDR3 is CASSDGNSYERYF. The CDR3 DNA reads TGTGCCAGCAGTGATGGGAACTCCTACGAGCGGTACTTC.

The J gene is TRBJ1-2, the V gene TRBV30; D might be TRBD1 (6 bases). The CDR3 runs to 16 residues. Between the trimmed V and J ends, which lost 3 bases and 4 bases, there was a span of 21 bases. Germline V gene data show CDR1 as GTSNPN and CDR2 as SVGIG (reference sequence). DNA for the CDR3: TGTGCCTGGAGGATAGGACAGTTCTACCCGACCTATGGCTACACCTTC. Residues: CAWRIGQFYPTYGYTF.

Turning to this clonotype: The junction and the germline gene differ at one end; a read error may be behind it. The CDR3 bases are TGTGCCAGCGGACCGACGGCGGATTCCTACGGGCAGTACTTC. It codes for CASGPTADSYGQYF. V gene TRBV7-2 combines with J gene TRBJ2-7; no clear D. In germline, CDR1 is SGHTA, CDR2 FQGNSA. The CDR3 consists of 14 residues.

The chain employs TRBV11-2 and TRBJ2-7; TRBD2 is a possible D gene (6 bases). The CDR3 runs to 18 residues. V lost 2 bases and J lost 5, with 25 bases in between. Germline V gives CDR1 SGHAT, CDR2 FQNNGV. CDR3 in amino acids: CASSLQPAAGPGMDEQYF. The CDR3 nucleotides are TGTGCCAGCAGCTTACAACCTGCCGCGGGACCGGGCATGGACGAGCAGTACTTC.

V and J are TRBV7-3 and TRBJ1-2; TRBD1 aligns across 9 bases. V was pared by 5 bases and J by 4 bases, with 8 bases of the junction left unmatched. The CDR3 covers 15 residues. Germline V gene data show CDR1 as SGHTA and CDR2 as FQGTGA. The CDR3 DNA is TGTGCCAGCAGCCCGTACAGGGGGCCGGGCTATGGCTACACCTTC. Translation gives CASSPYRGPGYGYTF. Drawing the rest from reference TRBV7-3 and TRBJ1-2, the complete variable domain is GAGVSQTPSNKVTEKGKYVELRCDPISGHTALYWYRQSLGQGPEFLIYFQGTGAADDSGLPNDRFFAVRPEGSVSTLKIQRTERGDSAVYLCASSPYRGPGYGYTFGSGTRLTVV.

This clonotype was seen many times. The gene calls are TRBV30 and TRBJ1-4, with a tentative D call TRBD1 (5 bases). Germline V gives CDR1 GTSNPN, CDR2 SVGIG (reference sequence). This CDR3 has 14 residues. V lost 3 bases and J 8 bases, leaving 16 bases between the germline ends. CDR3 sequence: CAWSPGTTREKLFF. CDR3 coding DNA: TGTGCCTGGAGCCCCGGGACCACACGGGAAAAACTGTTTTTT.

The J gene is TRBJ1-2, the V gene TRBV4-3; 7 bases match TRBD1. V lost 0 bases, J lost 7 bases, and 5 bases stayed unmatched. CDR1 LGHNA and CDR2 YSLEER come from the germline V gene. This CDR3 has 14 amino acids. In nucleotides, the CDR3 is TGCGCCAGCAGCCAAGAATCCAGGGGGTTTGGCTACACCTTC. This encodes CASSQESRGFGYTF.

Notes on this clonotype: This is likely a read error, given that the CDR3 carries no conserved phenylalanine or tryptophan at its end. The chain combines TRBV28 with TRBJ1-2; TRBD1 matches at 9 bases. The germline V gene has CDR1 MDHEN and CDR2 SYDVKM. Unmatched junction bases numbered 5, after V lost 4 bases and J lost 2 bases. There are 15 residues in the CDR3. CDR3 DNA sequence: TGTGCCAGCAGTTCCTCGGGGACAGGGAACTATGGCTACACCCTC. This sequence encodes CASSSSGTGNYGYTL.

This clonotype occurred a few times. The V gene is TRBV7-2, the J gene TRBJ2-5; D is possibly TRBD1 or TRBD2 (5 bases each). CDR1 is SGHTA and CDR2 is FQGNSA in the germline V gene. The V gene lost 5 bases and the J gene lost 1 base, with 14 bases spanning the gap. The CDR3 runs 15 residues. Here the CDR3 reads CASSTGAGIQETQYF. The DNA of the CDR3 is TGTGCCAGCAGCACCGGGGCGGGTATCCAAGAGACCCAGTACTTC.

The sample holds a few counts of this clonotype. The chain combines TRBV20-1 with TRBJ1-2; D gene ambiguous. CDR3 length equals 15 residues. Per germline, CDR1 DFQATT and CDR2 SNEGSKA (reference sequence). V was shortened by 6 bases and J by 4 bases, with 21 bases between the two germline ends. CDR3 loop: CSALGMTSSVYGYTF. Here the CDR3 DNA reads TGCAGTGCCCTCGGGATGACTTCCTCGGTCTATGGCTACACCTTC.

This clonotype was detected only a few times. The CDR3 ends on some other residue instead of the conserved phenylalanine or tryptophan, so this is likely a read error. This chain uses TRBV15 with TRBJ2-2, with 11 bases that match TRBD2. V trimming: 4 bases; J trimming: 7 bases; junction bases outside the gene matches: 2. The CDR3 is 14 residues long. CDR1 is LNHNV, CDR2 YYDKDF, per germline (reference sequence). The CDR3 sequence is CATSMGLADGELFL. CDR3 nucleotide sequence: TGTGCCACCAGCATGGGACTAGCGGACGGGGAGCTGTTTCTT.

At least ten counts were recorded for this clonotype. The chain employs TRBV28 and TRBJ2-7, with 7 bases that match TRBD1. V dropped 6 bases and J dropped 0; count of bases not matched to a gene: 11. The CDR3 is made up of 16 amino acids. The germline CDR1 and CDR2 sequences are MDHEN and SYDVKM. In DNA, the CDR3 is TGTGCCAGCAGCACTTTGTCGGACAGGAGCTCCTACGAGCAGTACTTC. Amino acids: CASSTLSDRSSYEQYF.

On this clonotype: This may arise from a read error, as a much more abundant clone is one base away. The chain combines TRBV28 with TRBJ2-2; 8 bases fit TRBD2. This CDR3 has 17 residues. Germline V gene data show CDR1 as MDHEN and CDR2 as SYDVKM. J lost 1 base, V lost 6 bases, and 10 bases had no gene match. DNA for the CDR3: TGTGCCAGCAGAAGGGGGGGACTAGTGGGGAACACCGGGGAGCTGTTTTTT. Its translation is CASRRGGLVGNTGELFF.

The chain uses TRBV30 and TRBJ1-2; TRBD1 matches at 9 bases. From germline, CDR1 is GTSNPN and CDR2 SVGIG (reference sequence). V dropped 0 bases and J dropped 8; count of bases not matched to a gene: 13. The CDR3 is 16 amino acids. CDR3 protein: CAWSVKLHRDREGYTF. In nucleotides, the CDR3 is TGTGCCTGGAGTGTAAAGCTCCACCGGGACAGGGAGGGCTACACCTTC.

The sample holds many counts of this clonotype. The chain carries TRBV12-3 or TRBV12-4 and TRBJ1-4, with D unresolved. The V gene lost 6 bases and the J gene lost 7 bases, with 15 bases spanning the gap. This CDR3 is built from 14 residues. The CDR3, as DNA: TGTGCCAGCAGCCCGACAAGGAGGATTGAAAAACTGTTTTTT. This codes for CASSPTRRIEKLFF.

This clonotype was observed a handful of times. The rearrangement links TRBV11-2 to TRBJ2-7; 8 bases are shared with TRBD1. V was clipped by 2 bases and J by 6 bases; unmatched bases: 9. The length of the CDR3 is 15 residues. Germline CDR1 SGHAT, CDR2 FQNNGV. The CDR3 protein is CASSLKQGAVVEQYF. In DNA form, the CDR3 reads TGTGCCAGCAGCTTAAAGCAGGGGGCGGTAGTCGAGCAGTACTTC. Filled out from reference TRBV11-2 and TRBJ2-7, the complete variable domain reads EAGVAQSPRYKIIEKRQSVAFWCNPISGHATLYWYQQILGQGPKLLIQFQNNGVVDDSQLPKDRFSAERLKGVDSTLKIQPAKLEDSAVYLCASSLKQGAVVEQYFGPGTRLTVT.

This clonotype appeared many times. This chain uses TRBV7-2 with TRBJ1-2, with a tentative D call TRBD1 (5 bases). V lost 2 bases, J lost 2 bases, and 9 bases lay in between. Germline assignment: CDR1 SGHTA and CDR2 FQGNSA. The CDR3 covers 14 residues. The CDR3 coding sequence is TGTGCCAGCAGCTTAAGTCGACAGAACTATGGCTACACCTTC. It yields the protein CASSLSRQNYGYTF.

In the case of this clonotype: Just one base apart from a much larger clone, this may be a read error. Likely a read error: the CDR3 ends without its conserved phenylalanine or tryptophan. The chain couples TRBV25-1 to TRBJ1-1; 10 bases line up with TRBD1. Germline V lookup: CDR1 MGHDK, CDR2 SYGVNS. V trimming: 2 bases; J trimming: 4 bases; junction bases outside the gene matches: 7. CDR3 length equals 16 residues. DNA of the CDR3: TGTGCCAGCAGTGAACCGACAGGGGGCACGGGCACTGAAGCTTTCTCT. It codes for CASSEPTGGTGTEAFS.

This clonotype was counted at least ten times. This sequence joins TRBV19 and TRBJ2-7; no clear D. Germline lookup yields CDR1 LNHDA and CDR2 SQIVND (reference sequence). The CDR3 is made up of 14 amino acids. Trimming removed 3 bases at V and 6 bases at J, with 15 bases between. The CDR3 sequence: CASSIGSPLSEQYF. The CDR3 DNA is TGTGCCAGTAGTATCGGCTCACCGCTGAGCGAGCAGTACTTC.

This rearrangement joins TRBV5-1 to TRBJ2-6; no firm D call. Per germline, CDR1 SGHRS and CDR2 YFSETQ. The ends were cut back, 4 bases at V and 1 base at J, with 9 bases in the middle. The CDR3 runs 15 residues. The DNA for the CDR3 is TGCGCCAGCAGCCTGCATCCGTCTGGGGCCAACGTCCTGACTTTC. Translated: CASSLHPSGANVLTF. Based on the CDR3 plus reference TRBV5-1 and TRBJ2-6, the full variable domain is KAGVTQTPRYLIKTRGQQVTLSCSPISGHRSVSWYQQTPGQGLQFLFEYFSETQRNKGNFPGRFSGRQFSNSRSEMNVSTLELGDSALYLCASSLHPSGANVLTFGAGSRLTVL.

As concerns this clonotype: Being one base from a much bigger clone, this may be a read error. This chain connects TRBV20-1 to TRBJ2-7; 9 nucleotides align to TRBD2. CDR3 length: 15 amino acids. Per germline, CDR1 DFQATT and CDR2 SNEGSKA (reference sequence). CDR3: CSALGLADSSYERYF. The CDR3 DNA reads TGCAGTGCTTTGGGACTAGCCGACAGCTCCTACGAGCGGTACTTC.

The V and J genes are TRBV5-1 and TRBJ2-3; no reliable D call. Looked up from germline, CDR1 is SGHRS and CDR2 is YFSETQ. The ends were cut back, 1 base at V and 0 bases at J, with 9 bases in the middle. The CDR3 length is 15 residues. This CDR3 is CASSLSALSTDTQYF. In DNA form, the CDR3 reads TGCGCCAGCAGCTTGTCCGCGCTAAGCACAGATACGCAGTATTTT.

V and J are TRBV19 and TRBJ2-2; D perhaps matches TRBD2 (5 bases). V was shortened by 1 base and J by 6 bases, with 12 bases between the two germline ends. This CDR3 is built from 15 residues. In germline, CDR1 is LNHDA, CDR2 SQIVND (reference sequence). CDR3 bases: TGTGCCAGTAGTATAGCCTCAACGGGGTCCGGGGAGCTGTTTTTT. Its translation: CASSIASTGSGELFF.

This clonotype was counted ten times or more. This CDR3 is CASGIGQGNYGYTF. CDR3 DNA: TGTGCCAGCGGAATTGGACAGGGAAACTATGGCTACACCTTC. The rearrangement uses TRBV28 and TRBJ1-2, with 8 positions matching TRBD1. The CDR3 loop spans 14 amino acids. Trimming cost V 8 bases and J 2 bases; bases outside gene matches: 7. Germline CDR1 is MDHEN and CDR2 is SYDVKM.